Shown below are 28 T cell receptor beta chains from a single sample sequenced in a study of Ad26.COV2.S vaccination and SARS-CoV-2 variants. Sequencing used immunoSEQ multiplex PCR; TCRdb keeps in-frame clones, though not all of them. The repertoire holds 300,000 to 350,000 clones, around 90% seen once, with 6.4% in the top ten. As to treatment: about 20 received Ad26.COV2.S at low or high dose, single or two shots; 5 received placebo; per-sample allocation not given. The study sampled participants on day 63 after the first vaccine or placebo injection. The sequenced sample was peripheral blood, obtained in a trial of Ad26.COV2.S vaccine versus placebo. Receptors originate from a person between 18 and 65 years old who received the Ad26.COV2.S COVID-19 vaccine or a placebo.

The rearrangement uses TRBV5-1 and TRBJ1-1; D is perhaps TRBD1 (5 bases). V lost 0 bases and J lost 0, with 12 bases in between. Germline lookup yields CDR1 SGHRS and CDR2 YFSETQ. The CDR3 totals 16 residues. The CDR3 nucleotides are TGCGCCAGCAGCTTGGGAGTAGGGACGGTGAACACTGAAGCTTTCTTT. It translates to CASSLGVGTVNTEAFF.

This clone appeared once. The V gene is TRBV20-1, the J gene TRBJ2-7, with no clear D. Germline-derived CDR1 and CDR2 are DFQATT and SNEGSKA (reference sequence). The CDR3 spans 14 residues. V was clipped by 3 bases and J by 0 bases, with 12 bases between them. The CDR3 nucleotides read TGCAGTGCTAGTGGTGGGCAGCTCTCCTACGAGCAGTACTTC. The encoded protein is CSASGGQLSYEQYF.

A single count supports this clone. The CDR3 bases are TGTGCCAGCAGCTTGGAAAGGACTAGCCAGTTCTTC. Its translation: CASSLERTSQFF. This rearrangement joins TRBV5-4 to TRBJ2-1, with 8 bases aligning to TRBD2. The length of the CDR3 is 12 residues. V trimming: 0 bases; J trimming: 13 bases; junction bases outside the gene matches: 3. Per the germline V gene, CDR1 is SGHNT and CDR2 is YYREEE (reference sequence).

This clone has just a few counts. The sample contains more than one DNA sequence encoding this CDR3. This sequence joins TRBV18 and TRBJ2-7; TRBD1 aligns across 7 bases. The CDR3 consists of 14 residues. The J segment lost 2 bases and the V segment lost 4 bases, leaving 5 bases of the junction unmatched. From germline, CDR1 is KGHSH and CDR2 LQKENI. This chain's CDR3 is CASSLGQGAYEQYF. CDR3 DNA sequence: TGTGCCAGCTCACTAGGTCAGGGGGCCTACGAGCAGTACTTC.

The V gene is TRBV21-1, the J gene TRBJ1-5. TRBV21-1 is assigned pseudogene status. The CDR3 loop spans 17 amino acids. CDR3 sequence reads: CASSNPIQRGGHQPQHF. CDR3 sequence (DNA): TGTGCCAGCAGCAACCCTATTCAGCGGGGGGGTCATCAGCCCCAGCATTTT.

The gene calls are TRBV6-6 and TRBJ2-7; TRBD1 might be the D (6 bases). Germline V gene data show CDR1 as MNHNY and CDR2 as SVGAGI (reference sequence). This CDR3 has 13 amino acids. With 5 bases removed from V and 3 bases from J, the gap between germline ends came to 11 bases. Here the CDR3 reads CASSPKDSYEQYF. The DNA of the CDR3 is TGTGCCAGCAGTCCGAAGGACAGCTACGAGCAGTACTTC.

V and J are TRBV4-3 and TRBJ1-2; D gene ambiguous. Trimming cost V 0 bases and J 0 bases, with 8 bases left between them. Per the germline V gene, CDR1 is LGHNA and CDR2 is YSLEER. The CDR3 is 15 amino acids. CDR3 nucleotides: TGCGCCAGCAGCCAAGAGCGGCAGACTAACTATGGCTACACCTTC. This codes for CASSQERQTNYGYTF.

The chain employs TRBV7-8 and TRBJ1-2; D uncertain. Germline V lookup: CDR1 SGHVS, CDR2 FQNEAQ. The V end was cut by 1 base, the J end by 4 bases, with 16 bases between. The CDR3 has 16 amino acids. CDR3 residues: CASSLGIGVKGYGYTF. For the CDR3, the DNA is TGTGCCAGCAGCTTAGGAATAGGAGTGAAGGGCTATGGCTACACCTTC.

For the CDR3, the DNA is TGTGCCAGCAGTTACTCGGCAGAAAACTATGGCTACACCTTC. Translation gives CASSYSAENYGYTF. The gene calls are TRBV6-5 and TRBJ1-2, with no clear D. The CDR3 sequence is 14 residues long. V lost 0 bases and J 2 bases, leaving 7 bases between the germline ends. CDR1 is MNHEY and CDR2 is SVGAGI in the germline V gene.

The chain links TRBV18 to TRBJ2-3; D not resolved. Germline CDR1 is KGHSH and CDR2 is LQKENI. This CDR3 is 14 amino acids long. Trimming took off 3 bases at V and 2 bases at J, with 9 bases between the two ends. CDR3 nucleotides: TGTGCCAGCTCACCTGACCAGTACACAGATACGCAGTATTTT. It is translated as CASSPDQYTDTQYF.

This chain links TRBV7-2 with TRBJ2-3; TRBD1 might be the D (6 bases). CDR1 is SGHTA and CDR2 is FQGNSA in the germline V gene. V lost 0 bases to trimming and J lost 1 base, with 11 bases between them. The length of the CDR3 is 16 residues. For the CDR3, the DNA is TGTGCCAGCAGCTTAGCGAGGGGGATTGGCACAGATACGCAGTATTTT. This codes for CASSLARGIGTDTQYF.

The rearrangement uses TRBV6-6 and TRBJ2-7; 9 bases fit TRBD1. Germline CDR1 reads MNHNY; CDR2 reads SVGAGI (reference sequence). This CDR3 has 14 residues. V was pared by 2 bases and J by 5 bases, with 4 bases of the junction left unmatched. CDR3 residues: CASSYGTGIHEQYF. The CDR3 region has the DNA TGTGCCAGCAGTTACGGGACAGGGATTCACGAGCAGTACTTC.

J is TRBJ2-7 and V is TRBV7-9; D unresolved. The CDR3 has 14 residues. Trimming pared 1 base from V and 0 bases from J, leaving 7 bases between. Germline V gives CDR1 SEHNR, CDR2 FQNEAQ (reference sequence). The DNA for the CDR3 is TGTGCCAGCAGCTTAGGGGTCTACTCCTACGAGCAGTACTTC. Amino acid sequence: CASSLGVYSYEQYF.

The chain employs TRBV4-3 and TRBJ1-1, with D possibly matching TRBD1 (5 bases). The V and J ends lost 3 bases and 0 bases respectively, with 8 bases between them. The germline V gene encodes CDR1 LGHNA and CDR2 YSLEER. The CDR3 runs to 14 residues. The CDR3 bases are TGCGCCAGCAGCCACCTGACAGTGAACACTGAAGCTTTCTTT. This sequence encodes CASSHLTVNTEAFF.

The chain uses TRBV10-3 and TRBJ2-1; D might be TRBD2 (5 bases). Trimming took off 7 bases at V and 4 bases at J, with 23 bases between the two ends. Per germline, CDR1 ENHRY and CDR2 SYGVKD. The CDR3 is 17 residues long. CDR3 coding DNA: TGTGCCATCACACGTAGCGATTCGGGCCTTCCTTACAATGAGCAGTTCTTC. Its protein product is CAITRSDSGLPYNEQFF.

The sample holds one count of this clone. The chain uses TRBV5-4 and TRBJ2-7; no clear D. Germline CDR1 and CDR2: SGHNT and YYREEE (reference sequence). This CDR3 region has 16 residues. The ends were cut back, 5 bases at V and 4 bases at J, with 22 bases in the middle. CDR3 sequence: CASSPYAGMRIYEQYF. In DNA form, the CDR3 reads TGTGCCAGCAGTCCCTATGCAGGCATGAGGATTTACGAGCAGTACTTC.

The rearrangement joins TRBV6-6 to TRBJ1-5; a possible D gene is TRBD1 (6 bases). The V end was cut by 4 bases, the J end by 7 bases, with 14 bases between. CDR3 length: 14 amino acids. Germline CDR1 and CDR2: MNHNY and SVGAGI (reference sequence). The CDR3 bases are TGTGCCAGCAGTTCGACAGGAAGGTACCAGCCCCAGCATTTT. Its translation: CASSSTGRYQPQHF.

The chain combines TRBV4-1 with TRBJ2-5; possibly TRBD2 for D (6 bases). This CDR3 comprises 14 residues. Trimming left V 2 bases short and J 4 bases short, with 11 bases between. Germline values: CDR1 MGHRA, CDR2 YSYEKL. The CDR3: CASSQRAGLETQYF. The CDR3 DNA reads TGCGCCAGCAGCCAACGAGCGGGTCTAGAGACCCAGTACTTC.

The gene calls are TRBV3-1 (or the pseudogene TRBV3-2) and TRBJ1-6, with no clear D. Per germline, CDR1 LGHDT and CDR2 YNNKEL (reference sequence). This CDR3 is built from 14 residues. The ends were cut back, 4 bases at V and 7 bases at J, with 11 bases in the middle. The CDR3 is CASSPLVGNSPLHF. CDR3 bases: TGTGCCAGCAGCCCCCTCGTGGGGAATTCACCCCTCCACTTT.

This clone was found a few times. The chain is built from TRBV6-6 and TRBJ1-2; D unresolved. The germline CDR1 and CDR2 sequences are MNHNY and SVGAGI (reference sequence). The CDR3 has 11 residues. The V and J ends lost 3 bases and 4 bases respectively, with 3 bases between them. The CDR3 DNA follows: TGTGCCAGCAGTTATTCCTATGGCTACACCTTC. As protein: CASSYSYGYTF.

The chain carries TRBV9 and TRBJ2-7; 7 nucleotides align to TRBD1. Germline V gene data show CDR1 as SGDLS and CDR2 as YYNGEE. The ends lost 2 bases at V and 0 bases at J; junction bases unmatched: 2. The CDR3 length is 14 residues. CDR3 sequence reads: CASSVWDSSYEQYF. The DNA of the CDR3 is TGTGCCAGCAGCGTCTGGGACAGCTCCTACGAGCAGTACTTC. Variable domain in full (rest from reference TRBV9 and TRBJ2-7): DSGVTQTPKHLITATGQRVTLRCSPRSGDLSVYWYQQSLDQGLQFLIQYYNGEERAKGNILERFSAQQFPDLHSELNLSSLELGDSALYFCASSVWDSSYEQYFGPGTRLTVT.

This sequence joins TRBV5-4 and TRBJ2-1, with a weak D call TRBD2 (5 bases). Deletions cut 0 bases from V and 6 bases from J, with 16 bases between. CDR1 and CDR2 from the germline V gene are SGHNT and YYREEE (reference sequence). The CDR3 totals 16 residues. The CDR3 sequence: CASSLVSGVASNEQFF. CDR3 DNA sequence: TGTGCCAGCAGCTTGGTATCCGGGGTTGCATCCAATGAGCAGTTCTTC.

This chain joins TRBV10-3 and TRBJ1-1; 7 bases are shared with TRBD1. The junction had 12 bases not matched to a gene; V was cut back by 10 bases and J by 1 base. CDR1 and CDR2 from the germline V gene are ENHRY and SYGVKD. This CDR3 region has 15 residues. In DNA, the CDR3 is TGTGCCACAAGGGGGCAGGGAGGCAAGAACACTGAAGCTTTCTTT. It yields the protein CATRGQGGKNTEAFF.

V and J are TRBV5-1 and TRBJ1-5; unclear D gene. CDR1 SGHRS and CDR2 YFSETQ come from the germline V gene. The CDR3 spans 17 residues. V gave up 5 bases and J gave up 0 bases, with 18 bases separating them. The CDR3 DNA sequence: TGCGCCAGCAGTGGTATTCCTCAATTCTATAGCAATCAGCCCCAGCATTTT. Amino acids: CASSGIPQFYSNQPQHF.

V gene TRBV10-3 combines with J gene TRBJ2-4; D not certain. The CDR3 extends over 22 amino acids. The germline V gene has CDR1 ENHRY and CDR2 SYGVKD. The V end was cut by 3 bases, the J end by 0 bases, with 30 bases between. The CDR3 is CAISDLSLAGRSTVQAKNIQYF. The CDR3 DNA reads as TGTGCCATCAGTGATCTCTCCTTGGCTGGCCGAAGTACAGTTCAAGCCAAAAACATTCAGTACTTC.

This clone was seen just once. The chain recombines TRBV7-2 with TRBJ1-2; D remains ambiguous. Trimming took off 3 bases at V and 5 bases at J, with 7 bases between the two ends. Germline assignment: CDR1 SGHTA and CDR2 FQGNSA. CDR3 length: 12 residues. The CDR3 is CASSFVEYGYTF. CDR3 sequence (DNA): TGTGCCAGCAGCTTCGTCGAGTATGGCTACACCTTC.

The chain joins TRBV30 to TRBJ2-7, with a tentative D call TRBD2 (6 bases). Germline loops: CDR1 GTSNPN, CDR2 SVGIG (reference sequence). The CDR3 contains 13 residues. V was pared by 3 bases and J by 1 base, with 10 bases between. For the CDR3, the DNA is TGTGCCTGGAGCCGGGACTTATCCTACGAGCAGTACTTC. Amino acid sequence: CAWSRDLSYEQYF.

This chain joins TRBV4-2 and TRBJ2-7; 9 nucleotides align to TRBD1. The CDR3 is 15 amino acids. CDR1 and CDR2 (germline): LGHNA, YNFKEQ. V lost 2 bases and J lost 2; bases outside the gene matches: 4. In nucleotides, the CDR3 is TGTGCCAGCAGCCAATGGGACAGGGCCACCTACGAGCAGTACTTC. Protein: CASSQWDRATYEQYF.